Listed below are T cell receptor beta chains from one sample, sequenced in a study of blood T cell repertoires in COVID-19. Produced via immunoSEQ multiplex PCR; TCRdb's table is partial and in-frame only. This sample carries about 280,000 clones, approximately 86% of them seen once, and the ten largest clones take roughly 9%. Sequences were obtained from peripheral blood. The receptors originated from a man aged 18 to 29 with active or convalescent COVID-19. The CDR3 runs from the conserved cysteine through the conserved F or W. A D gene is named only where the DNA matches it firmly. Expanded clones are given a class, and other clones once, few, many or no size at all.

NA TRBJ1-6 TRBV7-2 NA CASRANSPLHF
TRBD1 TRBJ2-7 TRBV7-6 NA CASSLGQSSYEQYF
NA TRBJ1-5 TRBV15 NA CATSRDRSFGQPQHF
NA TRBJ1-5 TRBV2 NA CASSIVQGNQPQHF
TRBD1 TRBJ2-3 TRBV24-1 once CATSDFSQGGTDTQYF
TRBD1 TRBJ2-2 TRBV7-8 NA CASRSDRVNTGELFF
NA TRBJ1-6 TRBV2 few CASSEPAWQGLHF
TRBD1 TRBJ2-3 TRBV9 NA CASSVSRTGPSTDTQYF
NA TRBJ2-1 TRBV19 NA CASSMGPFPPYNEQFF
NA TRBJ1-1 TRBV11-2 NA CASSFSPEAFF
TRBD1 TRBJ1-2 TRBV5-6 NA CASSLGQGLIGYTF
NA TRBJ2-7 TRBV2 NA CASSEGPYEQYF
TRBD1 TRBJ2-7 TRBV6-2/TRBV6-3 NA CASSRNRGPDYEQYF
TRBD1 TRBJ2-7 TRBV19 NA CASSTVRQGKLTYEQYF
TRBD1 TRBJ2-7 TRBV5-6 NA CASSLGQGDEQYF
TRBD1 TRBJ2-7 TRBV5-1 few CASRIGQGYEQYF
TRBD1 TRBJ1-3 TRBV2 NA CASRGRTGVGNTIYF
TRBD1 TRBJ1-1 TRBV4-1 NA CASSYPGTENTEAFF
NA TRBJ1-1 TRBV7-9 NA CASSHGRGADTEAFF
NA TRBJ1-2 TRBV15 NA CATTTGAGSDGYTF
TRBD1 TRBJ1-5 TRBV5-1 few CASSLMGQENQPQHF
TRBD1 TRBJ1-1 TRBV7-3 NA CASSLNGDRVNTEAFF